This TCR beta chain was profiled in a study of CD8+ T cells in alopecia areata. Findings of the study overall: Lesional scalp, notably in alopecia totalis/universalis, had clonality above that of normal scalp.

This clone was detected only a few times. Its antigen is currently unknown. Germline CDR1 MGHRA, CDR2 YSYEKL. The CDR3 sequence is 14 residues long. Trimming shortened V by 1 base and J by 4 bases, and 5 bases separated the two germline ends. Following RNA extraction, reverse transcription yielded cDNA that acted as the sequencing template. Data came from immunoSEQ multiplex PCR; TCRdb stores just in-frame clones and leaves some out. Of around 160,000 clones in the sample, around 47% are singletons; the top ten hold about 6.4%. The chain has TRBV4-1 and TRBJ2-6; D is unclear. The sample consisted of CD4+ T cells sorted from blood. This receptor was obtained from a human donor with alopecia areata. The CDR3 coding sequence is TGCGCCAGCAGCCAAGTTCTCGGGGCCAACGTCCTGACTTTC. As protein: CASSQVLGANVLTF.